Listed below are T cell receptor beta chains from one sample, sequenced in a study of Ad26.COV2.S vaccination and SARS-CoV-2 variants. The assay was immunoSEQ multiplex PCR, and TCRdb's table has in-frame clones only and misses some. The repertoire holds around 240,000 clones, 88% seen once, with around 11% in the top ten. The input for sequencing was peripheral blood, taken in a trial of Ad26.COV2.S vaccine versus placebo. The receptor source for this set is a person aged 18-65 years who received the Ad26.COV2.S COVID-19 vaccine or a placebo. Both conserved end residues are part of each CDR3. A D gene is named only where the DNA matches it firmly. Clone size is stated in some rows and not others, as once, few, many or a class when expanded.

CDR3,DNA,size,J,length,V,D
CSVPGQGARETQYF,TGCAGCGTTCCGGGACAGGGGGCGCGAGAGACCCAGTACTTC,NA,TRBJ2-5,14,TRBV29-1,TRBD1
CASSLGQLISSYEQYF,TGTGCCAGCAGCTTGGGACAACTCATAAGCTCCTACGAGCAGTACTTC,NA,TRBJ2-7,16,TRBV5-8,NA
CASSLGQTLSYEQYF,TGTGCCAGCAGCCTGGGACAGACCCTCTCCTACGAGCAGTACTTC,NA,TRBJ2-7,15,TRBV7-2,TRBD1
CASSVLAGITDTQYF,TGTGCCAGCAGTGTACTAGCGGGGATCACAGATACGCAGTATTTT,NA,TRBJ2-3,15,TRBV6-4,TRBD2
CSVQRDKDYEQYF,TGCAGCGTACAGCGGGACAAAGACTACGAGCAGTACTTC,NA,TRBJ2-7,13,TRBV29-1,NA
CASSQDNSYNEQFF,TGCGCCAGCAGCCAAGATAACAGTTACAATGAGCAGTTCTTC,NA,TRBJ2-1,14,TRBV4-1,NA
CASTLGASGGGETQYF,TGTGCCAGCACCCTTGGGGCTAGCGGAGGGGGGGAGACCCAGTACTTC,NA,TRBJ2-5,16,TRBV28,NA
CASSPRTDYGYTF,TGTGCCAGCTCACCTCGGACAGACTACGGCTACACCTTC,NA,TRBJ1-2,13,TRBV18,NA
CASSPTENPSEAFF,TGTGCCAGCAGCCCTACGGAGAACCCTTCTGAAGCTTTCTTT,NA,TRBJ1-1,14,TRBV3-1/TRBV3-2,NA
CASSFLQGVPGYTF,TGTGCCAGCAGCTTCTTACAGGGGGTACCCGGCTACACCTTC,NA,TRBJ1-2,14,TRBV13,TRBD1
CSVESGLGTDTQYF,TGCAGCGTTGAATCTGGACTTGGCACAGATACGCAGTATTTT,once,TRBJ2-3,14,TRBV29-1,NA
CASSPNRLAKETQYF,TGTGCCAGCTCACCAAATCGGCTAGCCAAAGAGACCCAGTACTTC,NA,TRBJ2-5,15,TRBV18,NA
CASQRTGGDEQYF,TGTGCCAGTCAACGGACAGGGGGCGACGAGCAGTACTTC,NA,TRBJ2-7,13,TRBV19,TRBD1
CASSEAGTSYEQYF,TGTGCCAGCAGCGAGGCCGGGACTAGTTACGAGCAGTACTTC,few,TRBJ2-7,14,TRBV11-2,TRBD2
CASSQGGRTGIKYF,TGTGCCAGCAGCCAAGGGGGTCGGACGGGTATTAAGTACTTC,NA,TRBJ2-7,14,TRBV3-1/TRBV3-2,NA
CASSSTGGYEQYF,TGTGCCAGCAGTTCGACAGGGGGCTACGAGCAGTACTTC,few,TRBJ2-7,13,TRBV27,TRBD1
CAIRKTSGLSSYEQYF,TGTGCCATCAGGAAGACTAGCGGGCTTAGCTCCTACGAGCAGTACTTC,few,TRBJ2-7,16,TRBV10-3,TRBD2
CASSLAARQYTF,TGCGCCAGCAGCTTGGCCGCCAGACAGTACACCTTC,NA,TRBJ1-2,12,TRBV5-1,NA
CASSLWAGTEAFF,TGTGCCAGCAGTTTGTGGGCGGGCACTGAAGCTTTCTTT,NA,TRBJ1-1,13,TRBV12-3/TRBV12-4,NA
CASSPVPSSGNTIYF,TGTGCCAGCAGTCCGGTCCCCAGCTCTGGAAACACCATATATTTT,NA,TRBJ1-3,15,TRBV13,NA